This T cell receptor (beta chain) was identified during a study of beta chain features in type 1 diabetes. Sequencing targeted expressed TCRB transcripts, as all isolated RNA had been reverse transcribed. Generated by immunoSEQ multiplex PCR, the TCRdb table keeps only in-frame clones and is missing some. The table lists under 450,000 clones, more than 11% of them singletons. The CDR3 spans 15 residues. In germline, CDR1 is SGHRS, CDR2 YFSETQ. Unmatched junction bases numbered 4, after V lost 4 bases and J lost 6 bases. A CD45RO/CCR7/CD25/CD127/CD95/CD27 panel sorted naive, central memory, regulatory and stem cell-like memory CD4+ cells. The table lists this clone with a few counts.

This clonotype was sampled from a man aged 25 to 45 in good health. The sequenced material came from naive CD4+ T cells from blood. The chain joins TRBV5-1 to TRBJ2-1, with 13 bases fitting TRBD2. Here the CDR3 DNA reads TGCGCCAGCAGCCAGGGACTAGCGGGGATCAATGAGCAGTTCTTC. This gives the protein CASSQGLAGINEQFF.